The 25 T cell receptor beta chains listed next were all sequenced from one sample in a study of shared clonotypes between healthy human individuals. It was CD45RO-negative cells, positively selected for CCR7, that made up naive CD8 cells, with terminally differentiated effector memory CD45RA+ cells excluded. The table came from immunoSEQ multiplex PCR; TCRdb's copy has only in-frame clones and leaves some out. The repertoire holds over 2 million clones, with approximately 95% as singletons. Specimen: naive CD8+ T cells sorted from blood. Receptor source: a man between 18 and 29 years old in good health.

This clone was recorded only once. The rearrangement uses TRBV7-9 and TRBJ2-5, with 9 bases that match TRBD2. Germline CDR1 reads SEHNR; CDR2 reads FQNEAQ (reference sequence). Losses at the gene ends were 2 bases for V and 4 bases for J; bases not matched to a gene: 5. The CDR3 sequence is 15 residues long. CDR3 sequence (DNA): TGTGCCAGCAGCTTAAGCGGGGGGCTCGGAGAGACCCAGTACTTC. Translation: CASSLSGGLGETQYF.

Only one count was recorded for this clone. This rearrangement joins TRBV11-2 to TRBJ2-1, with D possibly called TRBD1 or TRBD2 (5 bases each). The V gene's germline CDR1 is SGHAT and CDR2 FQNNGV. Deletions cut 1 base from V and 7 bases from J, with 8 bases between. CDR3 length: 13 amino acids. The CDR3 here is CASSLGDVNEQFF. The CDR3 DNA reads as TGTGCCAGCAGCTTAGGGGACGTTAATGAGCAGTTCTTC.

A word on this clone: This specimen includes other DNA sequences encoding the same CDR3. The V call is TRBV11-2, the J call TRBJ2-1, with D tentatively TRBD1 (6 bases). Germline V gene sequence: CDR1 SGHAT, CDR2 FQNNGV. The CDR3 contains 14 residues. The V end lost 1 base, the J end lost 4 bases, and 8 bases lay between the germline ends. The CDR3 DNA reads as TGTGCCAGCAGCTTAGCAGGGGCGTACAATGAGCAGTTCTTC. This codes for CASSLAGAYNEQFF.

The V call is TRBV6-1, the J call TRBJ1-1; D remains unclear. Germline-derived CDR1 and CDR2 are MNHNS and SASEGT. Trimming removed 7 bases from V and 0 bases from J, with 9 bases in between. This CDR3 is built from 13 residues. The CDR3 nucleotides read TGTGCCAGCAAATTTATAGTGAACACTGAAGCTTTCTTT. It translates to CASKFIVNTEAFF.

Of note for this clone: This sample also contains other DNA sequences that code for the same CDR3. CDR3 DNA: TGTGCCAGCAGTTACGCCGCGAGCACAGATACGCAGTATTTT. This codes for CASSYAASTDTQYF. J is TRBJ2-3 and V is TRBV6-6; D unresolved. CDR3 length equals 14 residues. V shed 2 bases and J shed 0 bases, with 6 bases lying between them. Germline lookup yields CDR1 MNHNY and CDR2 SVGAGI (reference sequence).

J is TRBJ2-1 and V is TRBV27, with 10 bases fitting TRBD2. V was clipped by 8 bases and J by 6 bases; unmatched bases: 4. This CDR3 has 13 residues. The V gene's germline CDR1 is MNHEY and CDR2 SMNVEV (reference sequence). CDR3 residues: CASAAGGRNEQFF. In DNA form, the CDR3 reads TGTGCCAGCGCAGCGGGGGGGCGCAATGAGCAGTTCTTC.

The chain employs TRBV4-3 and TRBJ2-7; D may correspond to TRBD1 or TRBD2 (6 bases each). Germline V gene sequence: CDR1 LGHNA, CDR2 YSLEER. The CDR3 covers 15 residues. Trimming stripped 4 bases from V and 5 bases from J, with 18 bases between. CDR3 sequence: CASSPGAVGGDEQYF. In nucleotides, the CDR3 is TGCGCCAGCAGCCCAGGGGCCGTAGGAGGGGACGAGCAGTACTTC.

The J gene is TRBJ2-7, the V gene TRBV5-1; TRBD2 matches at 9 bases. V gave up 7 bases and J gave up 1 base; unmatched junction bases: 3. This CDR3 has 13 residues. Germline assignment: CDR1 SGHRS and CDR2 YFSETQ. CDR3 sequence (DNA): TGCGCCAGCCGACTAGCGGAGTCCTACGAGCAGTACTTC. Protein: CASRLAESYEQYF.

This chain joins TRBV2 and TRBJ1-5; the D is unclear. CDR1 and CDR2 from the germline V gene are SNHLY and FYNNEI. The V end lost 10 bases, the J end lost 6 bases, and 13 bases lay between the germline ends. The CDR3 runs to 12 residues. CDR3 region: CATAPGSQPQHF. In nucleotides, the CDR3 is TGTGCCACCGCCCCTGGCAGTCAGCCCCAGCATTTT.

The CDR3 here is CASSQLGRGQEAFF. The CDR3 nucleotides are TGCGCCAGCAGCCAATTGGGTAGGGGACAGGAGGCTTTCTTT. The chain joins TRBV4-3 to TRBJ1-1, with 8 nucleotides matching TRBD1. The CDR3 covers 14 residues. V shed 2 bases, J shed 11 bases, and the junction held 10 bases outside the gene matches. CDR1 and CDR2 (germline): LGHNA, YSLEER.

V usage is TRBV11-3 and J usage is TRBJ2-1, with D perhaps matching TRBD2 (5 bases). The germline gives CDR1 SGHNT, CDR2 YENEEA. Deletions cut 4 bases from V and 6 bases from J, with 10 bases between. The CDR3 runs to 13 residues. Here the CDR3 DNA reads TGTGCCAGCAGCTCGGGGAATATCAATGAGCAGTTCTTC. Translated, it gives CASSSGNINEQFF.

The chain joins TRBV10-3 to TRBJ1-1; D is unclear. Germline V lookup: CDR1 ENHRY, CDR2 SYGVKD. The CDR3 is made up of 15 amino acids. V was clipped by 3 bases and J by 5 bases, with 16 bases between them. The CDR3 nucleotides are TGTGCCATCAGTGACCCTCGGGAGGGATGGACTGAAGCTTTCTTT. Amino acids: CAISDPREGWTEAFF.

The chain uses TRBV4-3 and TRBJ1-1; weak D call: TRBD1 (6 bases). V was trimmed by 4 bases and J by 5 bases, leaving 20 bases between them. CDR1 is LGHNA and CDR2 is YSLEER in the germline V gene. This CDR3 spans 16 amino acids. CDR3 protein: CASSPEESGGPTEAFF. The CDR3 nucleotides are TGCGCCAGCAGCCCAGAAGAAAGCGGGGGGCCAACTGAAGCTTTCTTT.

This clone was found once. This chain connects TRBV6-4 to TRBJ1-4, with TRBD1 as a possible D gene (5 bases). There are 16 residues in the CDR3. V was cut by 2 bases and J by 1 base, with 11 bases left in between. The germline gives CDR1 MRHNA, CDR2 SNTAGT. CDR3 in amino acids: CASSDTPGKTNEKLFF. For the CDR3, the DNA is TGTGCCAGCAGTGACACCCCAGGGAAAACTAATGAAAAACTGTTTTTT.

A word on this clone: Other DNA sequences of this sample code for an identical CDR3. This chain connects TRBV7-2 to TRBJ2-7; D perhaps matches TRBD2 (6 bases). CDR1 and CDR2 from the germline V gene are SGHTA and FQGNSA. V lost 0 bases, J lost 1 base, and 10 bases lay in between. The CDR3 length is 15 residues. Written as DNA, the CDR3 is TGTGCCAGCAGCTTAGCTGGAGGGCCGTCCTACGAGCAGTACTTC. Protein product: CASSLAGGPSYEQYF.

The chain is built from TRBV11-3 and TRBJ2-1; no clear D gene. The germline V and J ends were trimmed by 0 bases and 3 bases, with 3 bases remaining between them. Germline V lookup: CDR1 SGHNT, CDR2 YENEEA. The CDR3 consists of 13 residues. CDR3 in DNA: TGTGCCAGCAGCTTAGACAGCTACAATGAGCAGTTCTTC. Translating gives CASSLDSYNEQFF.

V usage is TRBV4-3 and J usage is TRBJ2-1; no definite D call. Trimming shortened V by 0 bases and J by 0 bases, and 12 bases separated the two germline ends. Per germline, CDR1 LGHNA and CDR2 YSLEER. CDR3 size: 17 residues. The chain's CDR3 is CASSQDQSGGSYNEQFF. The CDR3 region has the DNA TGCGCCAGCAGCCAAGATCAATCGGGCGGCTCCTACAATGAGCAGTTCTTC.

Note on this clone: The identical CDR3 is also encoded by other nucleotide sequences in the sample. The rearrangement links TRBV6-5 to TRBJ2-1, with D maybe TRBD2 (5 bases). Germline V CDR1 and CDR2: MNHEY, SVGAGI. V shed 5 bases and J shed 4 bases, with 12 bases lying between them. The CDR3 runs 14 residues. Written as DNA, the CDR3 is TGTGCCAGCAGTCCCGGACTGGCTTACAATGAGCAGTTCTTC. Translation: CASSPGLAYNEQFF.

The chain joins TRBV7-2 to TRBJ2-7, with unresolved D. The CDR3 consists of 15 residues. V lost 1 base to trimming and J lost 3 bases, with 13 bases between them. Germline loops: CDR1 SGHTA, CDR2 FQGNSA. CDR3 DNA sequence: TGTGCCAGCAGCTTAGAGTTGGGCACTGGCTACGAGCAGTACTTC. Amino acids: CASSLELGTGYEQYF.

The gene calls are TRBV4-3 and TRBJ2-1; 7 nucleotides agree with TRBD1. From germline, CDR1 is LGHNA and CDR2 YSLEER. The CDR3 spans 15 residues. V gave up 0 bases and J gave up 3 bases; unmatched junction bases: 2. Here the CDR3 reads CASSQEWDSYNEQFF. The CDR3 coding sequence is TGCGCCAGCAGCCAAGAATGGGACAGCTACAATGAGCAGTTCTTC.

The CDR3 DNA follows: TGCGCCAGCAGCCCTTCAGGGGGCCTAAACACTGAAGCTTTCTTT. Translating gives CASSPSGGLNTEAFF. This chain uses TRBV4-3 with TRBJ1-1, with 8 bases that match TRBD1. V dropped 4 bases and J dropped 2; count of bases not matched to a gene: 6. CDR1 LGHNA and CDR2 YSLEER come from the germline V gene. This CDR3 contains 15 residues.

J is TRBJ2-7 and V is TRBV7-8, with D perhaps TRBD2 (5 bases). This CDR3 has 15 amino acids. The germline V and J ends were trimmed by 5 bases and 4 bases, with 18 bases remaining between them. Germline V lookup: CDR1 SGHVS, CDR2 FQNEAQ. As DNA, the CDR3 is TGTGCCAGCAGCCCAGACTACTCTCTAGGTTACGAGCAGTACTTC. Translated, it gives CASSPDYSLGYEQYF.

V and J are TRBV4-2 and TRBJ1-4, with 10 bases lining up with TRBD1. In germline, CDR1 is LGHNA, CDR2 YNFKEQ. V gave up 1 base and J gave up 6 bases; unmatched junction bases: 8. This CDR3 has 17 residues. CDR3 nucleotides: TGTGCCAGCAGCCAAGCGATGGGGGGGACAGGGGATGAAAAACTGTTTTTT. It translates to CASSQAMGGTGDEKLFF.

The chain has TRBV6-5 and TRBJ1-2; 8 bases are a match to TRBD1. In germline, CDR1 is MNHEY, CDR2 SVGAGI. V lost 0 bases, J lost 8 bases, and 8 bases stayed unmatched. The CDR3 extends over 15 amino acids. DNA of the CDR3: TGTGCCAGCAGTTACTCCATCAGGGGGCAGGACGGCTACACCTTC. It is translated as CASSYSIRGQDGYTF.

The chain couples TRBV2 to TRBJ1-3; D is unclear. Trimming left V 6 bases short and J 8 bases short, with 5 bases between. Looked up from germline, CDR1 is SNHLY and CDR2 is FYNNEI. The CDR3 totals 10 residues. In DNA, the CDR3 is TGTGCCAGCAGCACGGACACCATATATTTT. Its protein product is CASSTDTIYF.